One and the same sample provided the 28 T cell receptor beta chains below, sequenced in a study of T cell changes during pregnancy in multiple sclerosis. Produced via immunoSEQ multiplex PCR; TCRdb's table is partial and in-frame only. The sample records about 68,000 clones, roughly 89% being singletons. Sequenced material: peripheral blood, taken in the second trimester of pregnancy. The receptors shown here come from a female donor with multiple sclerosis, enrolled in a pregnancy study.

The V call is TRBV6-8, the J call TRBJ2-3; 7 nucleotides align to TRBD1. This CDR3 spans 16 amino acids. The junction had 11 bases not matched to a gene; V was cut back by 8 bases and J by 0 bases. Germline-derived CDR1 and CDR2 are MNHGY and SAAAGT. CDR3 nucleotide sequence: TGTGCCAGCCGAACTCGACAGGGACCTAGCACAGATACGCAGTATTTT. Residues: CASRTRQGPSTDTQYF.

The rearrangement joins TRBV9 to TRBJ2-7; TRBD1 matches 9 bases. Germline V gene lookup returns CDR1 SGDLS and CDR2 YYNGEE. CDR3 length: 14 amino acids. V trimming: 4 bases; J trimming: 5 bases; junction bases outside the gene matches: 7. The CDR3 nucleotides read TGTGCCAGCAGCCCTGTGGGACAGGGCCACGAGCAGTACTTC. This translates into CASSPVGQGHEQYF.

This clone was found a few times. This chain joins TRBV5-1 and TRBJ1-1; the match to TRBD1 covers 8 bases. This CDR3 is built from 13 residues. The V segment lost 5 bases and the J segment 4 bases; nucleotides outside the gene matches: 4. Per germline, CDR1 SGHRS and CDR2 YFSETQ. CDR3 region: CASRQGAATEAFF. Here the CDR3 DNA reads TGCGCCAGCAGGCAGGGGGCGGCCACTGAAGCTTTCTTT. Together with reference TRBV5-1 and TRBJ1-1, the CDR3 gives the full variable domain: KAGVTQTPRYLIKTRGQQVTLSCSPISGHRSVSWYQQTPGQGLQFLFEYFSETQRNKGNFPGRFSGRQFSNSRSEMNVSTLELGDSALYLCASRQGAATEAFFGQGTRLTVV.

This clone has a single count. This chain connects TRBV27 to TRBJ2-4; TRBD1 matches at 8 bases. The CDR3 is 15 amino acids. The germline V gene encodes CDR1 MNHEY and CDR2 SMNVEV (reference sequence). The ends lost 0 bases at V and 8 bases at J; junction bases unmatched: 6. CDR3 amino acids: CASSLSDRGGDIQYF. The CDR3 DNA follows: TGTGCCAGCAGTTTATCCGACAGGGGCGGCGACATTCAGTACTTC.

The rearrangement joins TRBV7-9 to TRBJ2-5; TRBD1 matches at 7 bases. The CDR3 has 14 residues. Germline loops: CDR1 SEHNR, CDR2 FQNEAQ (reference sequence). V shed 4 bases, J shed 7 bases, and the junction held 9 bases outside the gene matches. The CDR3 spells CASSSFEGARTQYF. CDR3 in DNA: TGTGCCAGCAGCTCGTTTGAGGGGGCTCGGACCCAGTACTTC.

This clone was observed once. The chain joins TRBV19 to TRBJ2-3; 8 positions match TRBD1. The CDR3 extends over 14 amino acids. CDR1 and CDR2 (germline): LNHDA, SQIVND (reference sequence). Trimming cost V 6 bases and J 0 bases; bases outside gene matches: 2. CDR3 nucleotide sequence: TGTGCCAGTAGACAGGGGGGAAGCACAGATACGCAGTATTTT. Its translation is CASRQGGSTDTQYF.

The rearrangement joins TRBV4-1 to TRBJ1-2, with D perhaps matching TRBD1 (5 bases). Germline CDR1 is MGHRA and CDR2 is YSYEKL. Trimming left V 0 bases short and J 4 bases short, with 12 bases between. The CDR3 is 15 amino acids. In nucleotides, the CDR3 is TGCGCCAGCAGCCAAGATCCGGGGGTTCCCTATGGCTACACCTTC. It encodes CASSQDPGVPYGYTF.

The rearrangement joins TRBV11-3 to TRBJ1-1, with D maybe TRBD1 (5 bases). The CDR3 is 14 residues long. Germline CDR1 is SGHNT and CDR2 is YENEEA. V was pared by 5 bases and J by 8 bases, with 18 bases between. DNA for the CDR3: TGTGCCAGCAGCCCCCGCTGGGGGGAAGGAGAAGCTTTCTTT. Amino acids: CASSPRWGEGEAFF.

The chain links TRBV11-2 to TRBJ1-2; D gene ambiguous. The CDR3 has 13 amino acids. Deletions cut 1 base from V and 5 bases from J, with 8 bases between. Germline CDR1 is SGHAT and CDR2 is FQNNGV. CDR3 in amino acids: CASSLGQVYGYTF. The CDR3 coding sequence is TGTGCCAGCAGCTTAGGGCAGGTATATGGCTACACCTTC.

The genes are TRBV7-2 and TRBJ1-3, with 8 bases matching TRBD1. CDR1 and CDR2 from the germline V gene are SGHTA and FQGNSA. J was trimmed by 1 base and V by 0 bases; bases with no gene match: 2. This CDR3 is built from 16 residues. CDR3 loop: CASSLARTGSGNTIYF. As DNA, the CDR3 is TGTGCCAGCAGCTTAGCCCGGACAGGGTCTGGAAACACCATATATTTT.

This chain joins TRBV6-1 and TRBJ2-7; tentative D call: TRBD2 (5 bases). The CDR3 has 14 residues. Germline assignment: CDR1 MNHNS and CDR2 SASEGT. Trimming removed 7 bases from V and 2 bases from J, with 15 bases in between. This CDR3 is CASMREWSTYEQYF. The CDR3 DNA is TGTGCCAGCATGAGGGAGTGGTCTACCTACGAGCAGTACTTC.

This rearrangement joins TRBV9 to TRBJ1-6, with D hard to call. V shed 2 bases and J shed 7 bases, with 13 bases lying between them. CDR3 length: 15 residues. Germline CDR1 is SGDLS and CDR2 is YYNGEE. CDR3 sequence reads: CASSVGGSTNSPLHF. The CDR3 nucleotides are TGTGCCAGCAGCGTGGGAGGAAGCACAAATTCACCCCTCCACTTT.

The CDR3 reads CASSAGQGRNTIYF. For the CDR3, the DNA is TGTGCCAGCAGTGCTGGACAGGGGAGAAACACCATATATTTT. This chain joins TRBV2 and TRBJ1-3; 9 bases agree with TRBD1. V was clipped by 4 bases and J by 5 bases; unmatched bases: 3. Germline CDR1 and CDR2: SNHLY and FYNNEI. This CDR3 is 14 amino acids long.

This chain connects TRBV27 to TRBJ1-1, with 11 bases lining up with TRBD1. The CDR3 totals 15 residues. V gave up 2 bases and J gave up 9 bases; unmatched junction bases: 8. Germline V gives CDR1 MNHEY, CDR2 SMNVEV (reference sequence). The CDR3 protein is CASSLIGTGGTKAFF. The CDR3, as DNA: TGTGCCAGCAGTTTAATTGGGACAGGGGGTACGAAAGCTTTCTTT.

This clone was counted a few times. The chain recombines TRBV19 with TRBJ1-1, with D uncertain. The V and J ends lost 9 bases and 1 base respectively, with 15 bases between them. The CDR3 is 14 amino acids. CDR1 and CDR2 from the germline V gene are LNHDA and SQIVND (reference sequence). In nucleotides, the CDR3 is TGTGCCAGCCGCTGGCGGGCACGGAACACTGAAGCTTTCTTT. It codes for CASRWRARNTEAFF. The full variable domain, with the rest looked up from reference TRBV19 and TRBJ1-1, is DGGITQSPKYLFRKEGQNVTLSCEQNLNHDAMYWYRQDPGQGLRLIYYSQIVNDFQKGDIAEGYSVSREKKESFPLTVTSAQKNPTAFYLCASRWRARNTEAFFGQGTRLTVV.

The V call is TRBV5-6, the J call TRBJ2-3; maybe TRBD1 (5 bases). The CDR3 consists of 13 residues. Germline V gene data show CDR1 as SGHDT and CDR2 as YYEEEE. V lost 4 bases and J 6 bases, leaving 12 bases between the germline ends. The CDR3 loop is CASSAGALDTQYF. In DNA form, the CDR3 reads TGTGCCAGCAGCGCTGGGGCCCTGGATACGCAGTATTTT.

The V and J genes are TRBV6-1 and TRBJ2-3, with D hard to call. Trimming pared 6 bases from V and 5 bases from J, leaving 9 bases between. The CDR3 extends over 12 amino acids. Germline CDR1 reads MNHNS; CDR2 reads SASEGT. Written as DNA, the CDR3 is TGTGCCAGCAGCGCCGTCGGAGATACGCAGTATTTT. Residues: CASSAVGDTQYF.

The chain carries TRBV6-5 and TRBJ1-2; 7 nucleotides agree with TRBD1. After removal of 6 bases from V and 4 bases from J, the junction contained 5 bases not matched to a gene. Germline assignment: CDR1 MNHEY and CDR2 SVGAGI. The CDR3 has 13 amino acids. CDR3 protein: CASRGQLTYGYTF. CDR3 in DNA: TGTGCCAGCAGGGGACAGTTAACCTATGGCTACACCTTC.

The chain recombines TRBV5-6 with TRBJ2-7; possible D gene TRBD2, 6 bases. The CDR3 contains 14 residues. V lost 7 bases and J 2 bases, leaving 16 bases between the germline ends. The germline V gene has CDR1 SGHDT and CDR2 YYEEEE. The CDR3 sequence: CASFPGDQPYEQYF. CDR3 DNA sequence: TGTGCCAGCTTCCCGGGGGATCAACCCTACGAGCAGTACTTC.

The chain recombines TRBV2 with TRBJ1-3; TRBD1 aligns across 7 bases. V gave up 1 base and J gave up 1 base; unmatched junction bases: 1. CDR3 length equals 15 residues. Germline-derived CDR1 and CDR2 are SNHLY and FYNNEI. The CDR3 DNA follows: TGTGCCAGCAGTGAAGAGGGGGCATCTGGAAACACCATATATTTT. Translating gives CASSEEGASGNTIYF.

This chain links TRBV23-1 with TRBJ1-6, with 7 bases aligning to TRBD1. TRBV23-1 is an ORF for which the function is uncertain. V dropped 3 bases and J dropped 4; count of bases not matched to a gene: 12. The CDR3 spans 18 residues. The CDR3 nucleotides are TGCGCCAGCAGTCACGAATCCCGACAGGGAATTTATAATTCACCCCTCCACTTT. Translation gives CASSHESRQGIYNSPLHF.

This rearrangement joins TRBV18 to TRBJ2-7, with unresolved D. Trimming shortened V by 2 bases and J by 6 bases, and 17 bases separated the two germline ends. Germline CDR1 KGHSH, CDR2 LQKENI. The CDR3 has 15 amino acids. The CDR3 loop is CASSPGNVAGVEQYF. The CDR3 DNA sequence: TGTGCCAGCTCACCAGGAAACGTTGCAGGTGTCGAGCAGTACTTC.

The V call is TRBV19, the J call TRBJ1-2, with 10 positions matching TRBD1. Germline V lookup: CDR1 LNHDA, CDR2 SQIVND (reference sequence). This CDR3 comprises 14 residues. The J segment lost 4 bases and the V segment lost 6 bases, leaving 5 bases of the junction unmatched. The CDR3, as DNA: TGTGCCAGTAGGACAGGGGGCGTTCCCTATGGCTACACCTTC. Amino acids: CASRTGGVPYGYTF.

The V call is TRBV30, the J call TRBJ1-1; TRBD1 might be the D (6 bases). This CDR3 is 15 amino acids long. The V gene's germline CDR1 is GTSNPN and CDR2 SVGIG (reference sequence). Trimming pared 0 bases from V and 3 bases from J, leaving 14 bases between. CDR3 region: CAWSVPGGGDTEAFF. The CDR3 nucleotides are TGTGCCTGGAGTGTACCGGGGGGCGGGGACACTGAAGCTTTCTTT. Filled out from reference TRBV30 and TRBJ1-1, the complete variable domain reads SQTIHQWPATLVQPVGSPLSLECTVEGTSNPNLYWYRQAAGRGLQLLFYSVGIGQISSEVPQNLSASRPQDRQFILSSKKLLLSDSGFYLCAWSVPGGGDTEAFFGQGTRLTVV.

The chain links TRBV4-2 to TRBJ2-5, with 11 bases identical to TRBD2. Germline loops: CDR1 LGHNA, CDR2 YNFKEQ. V shed 0 bases, J shed 2 bases, and the junction held 8 bases outside the gene matches. The CDR3 has 18 amino acids. CDR3 in DNA: TGTGCCAGCAGCCAAGATCCTGGGCTAGCGGGGGGACAAGAGACCCAGTACTTC. Residues: CASSQDPGLAGGQETQYF.

CDR3 nucleotide sequence: TGTGCCAGCAGTCCTCCCGGAGGGAAGACCGGGGAGCTGTTTTTT. Its protein product is CASSPPGGKTGELFF. The gene calls are TRBV6-5 and TRBJ2-2, with D perhaps matching TRBD2 (6 bases). Deletions cut 5 bases from V and 5 bases from J, with 15 bases between. Germline V gene sequence: CDR1 MNHEY, CDR2 SVGAGI. The CDR3 has 15 amino acids.

The chain carries TRBV6-5 and TRBJ1-1; D unclear. CDR1 MNHEY and CDR2 SVGAGI come from the germline V gene. CDR3 length: 13 amino acids. V dropped 0 bases and J dropped 5 bases, with 7 bases sitting between them. The chain's CDR3 is CASSYSKETEAFF. The CDR3 DNA reads as TGTGCCAGCAGTTACTCGAAAGAGACTGAAGCTTTCTTT.

V is TRBV9 and J is TRBJ2-3, with D tentatively TRBD2 (6 bases). V was pared by 0 bases and J by 3 bases, with 11 bases between. Per the germline V gene, CDR1 is SGDLS and CDR2 is YYNGEE. The CDR3 runs to 15 residues. The CDR3 region is CASSVDGAGTDTQYF. The CDR3 DNA reads TGTGCCAGCAGCGTAGATGGGGCGGGGACAGATACGCAGTATTTT.